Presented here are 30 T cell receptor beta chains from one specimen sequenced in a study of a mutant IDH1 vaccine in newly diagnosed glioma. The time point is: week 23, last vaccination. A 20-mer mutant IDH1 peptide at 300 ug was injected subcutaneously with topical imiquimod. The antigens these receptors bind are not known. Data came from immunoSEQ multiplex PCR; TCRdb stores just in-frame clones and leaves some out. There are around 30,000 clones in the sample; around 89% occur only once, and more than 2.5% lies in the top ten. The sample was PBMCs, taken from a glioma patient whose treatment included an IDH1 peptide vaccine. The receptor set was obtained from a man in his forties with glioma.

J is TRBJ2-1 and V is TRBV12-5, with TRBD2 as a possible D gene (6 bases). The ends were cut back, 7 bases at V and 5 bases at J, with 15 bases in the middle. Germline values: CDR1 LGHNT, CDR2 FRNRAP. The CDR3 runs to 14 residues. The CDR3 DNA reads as TGTGCTAGTGCTGGGGACTTACTGAACAATGAGCAGTTCTTC. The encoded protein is CASAGDLLNNEQFF. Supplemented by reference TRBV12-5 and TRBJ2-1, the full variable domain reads DARVTQTPRHKVTEMGQEVTMRCQPILGHNTVFWYRQTMMQGLELLAYFRNRAPLDDSGMPKDRFSAEMPDATLATLKIQPSEPRDSAVYFCASAGDLLNNEQFFGPGTRLTVL.

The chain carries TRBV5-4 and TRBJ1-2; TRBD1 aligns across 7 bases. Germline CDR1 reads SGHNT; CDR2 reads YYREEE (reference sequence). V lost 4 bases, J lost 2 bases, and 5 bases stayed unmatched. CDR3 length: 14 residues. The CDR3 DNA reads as TGTGCCAGCAGCCCGGGACAGTCCAACTATGGCTACACCTTC. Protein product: CASSPGQSNYGYTF.

CDR3 coding DNA: TGTGCCAGCAGCGCCGGGACAGTTGGGCAAGATACGCAGTATTTT. Translating gives CASSAGTVGQDTQYF. V gene TRBV9 combines with J gene TRBJ2-3, with 7 bases matching TRBD1. J lost 5 bases, V lost 3 bases, and 9 bases had no gene match. CDR3 length: 15 residues. The V gene's germline CDR1 is SGDLS and CDR2 YYNGEE.

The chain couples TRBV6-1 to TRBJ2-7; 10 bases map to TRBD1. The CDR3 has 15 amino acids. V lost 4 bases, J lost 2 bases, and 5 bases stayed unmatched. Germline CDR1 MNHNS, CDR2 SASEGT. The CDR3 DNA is TGTGCCAGCAGTGCCCAGACAGGGGGCGCCTACGAGCAGTACGTC. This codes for CASSAQTGGAYEQYV.

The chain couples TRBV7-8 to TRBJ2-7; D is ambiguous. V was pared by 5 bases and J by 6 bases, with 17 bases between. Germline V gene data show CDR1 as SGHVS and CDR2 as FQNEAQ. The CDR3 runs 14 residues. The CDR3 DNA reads TGTGCCAGCAGCCTCCTAGTGAGTTCTTTCGAGCAGTACTTC. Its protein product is CASSLLVSSFEQYF. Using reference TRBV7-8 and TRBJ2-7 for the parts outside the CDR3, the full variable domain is GAGVSQSPRYKVAKRGQDVALRCDPISGHVSLFWYQQALGQGPEFLTYFQNEAQLDKSGLPSDRFFAERPEGSVSTLKIQRTQQEDSAVYLCASSLLVSSFEQYFGPGTRLTVT.

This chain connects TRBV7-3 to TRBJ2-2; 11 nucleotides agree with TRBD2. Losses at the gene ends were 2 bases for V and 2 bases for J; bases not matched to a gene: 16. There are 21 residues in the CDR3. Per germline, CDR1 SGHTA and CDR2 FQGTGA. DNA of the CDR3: TGTGCCAGCAGCTTATCTCCGCCGTTACTAGCGGGAGTGAATAACACCGGGGAGCTGTTTTTT. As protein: CASSLSPPLLAGVNNTGELFF. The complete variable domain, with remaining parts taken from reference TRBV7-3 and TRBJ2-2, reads GAGVSQTPSNKVTEKGKYVELRCDPISGHTALYWYRQSLGQGPEFLIYFQGTGAADDSGLPNDRFFAVRPEGSVSTLKIQRTERGDSAVYLCASSLSPPLLAGVNNTGELFFGEGSRLTVL.

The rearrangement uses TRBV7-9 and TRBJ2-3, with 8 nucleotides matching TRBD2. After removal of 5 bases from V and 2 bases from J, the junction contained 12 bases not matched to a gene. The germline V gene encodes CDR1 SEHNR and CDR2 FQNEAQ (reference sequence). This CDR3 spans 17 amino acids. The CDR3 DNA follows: TGTGCCAGCAGCCCCTCACTAGCGGTGCAACTCACAGATACGCAGTATTTT. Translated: CASSPSLAVQLTDTQYF. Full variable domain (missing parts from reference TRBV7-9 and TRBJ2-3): DTGVSQNPRHKITKRGQNVTFRCDPISEHNRLYWYRQTLGQGPEFLTYFQNEAQLEKSRLLSDRFSAERPKGSFSTLEIQRTEQGDSAMYLCASSPSLAVQLTDTQYFGPGTRLTVL.

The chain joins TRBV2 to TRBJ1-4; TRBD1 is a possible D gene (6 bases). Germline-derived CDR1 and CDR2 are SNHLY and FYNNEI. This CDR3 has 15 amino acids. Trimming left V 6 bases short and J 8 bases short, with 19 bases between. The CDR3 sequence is CASRQEGGRGEKLFF. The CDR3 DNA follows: TGTGCCAGCAGGCAAGAAGGGGGGCGAGGGGAAAAACTGTTTTTT.

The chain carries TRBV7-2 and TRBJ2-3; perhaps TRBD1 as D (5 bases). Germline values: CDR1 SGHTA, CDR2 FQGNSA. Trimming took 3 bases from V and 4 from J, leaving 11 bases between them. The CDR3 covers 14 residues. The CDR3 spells CASSFRQGADTQYF. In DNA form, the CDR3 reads TGTGCCAGCAGCTTTCGTCAGGGCGCAGATACGCAGTATTTT.

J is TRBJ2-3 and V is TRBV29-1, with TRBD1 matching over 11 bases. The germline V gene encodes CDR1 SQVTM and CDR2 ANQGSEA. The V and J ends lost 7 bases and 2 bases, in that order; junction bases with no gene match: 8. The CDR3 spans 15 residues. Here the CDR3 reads CSARGGQGATDTQYF. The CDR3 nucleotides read TGCAGCGCCCGAGGAGGACAGGGGGCCACAGATACGCAGTATTTT.

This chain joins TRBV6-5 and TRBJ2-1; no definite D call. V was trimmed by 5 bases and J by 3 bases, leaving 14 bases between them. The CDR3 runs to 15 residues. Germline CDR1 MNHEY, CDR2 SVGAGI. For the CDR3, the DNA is TGTGCCAGCAGTCCATCAGACTCCCTCTACAATGAGCAGTTCTTC. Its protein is CASSPSDSLYNEQFF.

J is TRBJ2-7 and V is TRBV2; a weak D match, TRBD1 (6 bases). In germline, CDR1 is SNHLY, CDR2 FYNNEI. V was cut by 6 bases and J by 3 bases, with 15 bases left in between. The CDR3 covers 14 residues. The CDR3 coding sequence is TGTGCCAGCAGAGGGCCGACAGGTGGCTACGAGCAGTACGTC. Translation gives CASRGPTGGYEQYV.

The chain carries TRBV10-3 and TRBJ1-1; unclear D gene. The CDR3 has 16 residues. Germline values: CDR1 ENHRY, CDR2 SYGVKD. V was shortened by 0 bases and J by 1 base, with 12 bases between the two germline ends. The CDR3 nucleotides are TGTGCCATCAGTGAGTCGTGGCAGTCCGGGAACACTGAAGCTTTCTTT. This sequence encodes CAISESWQSGNTEAFF.

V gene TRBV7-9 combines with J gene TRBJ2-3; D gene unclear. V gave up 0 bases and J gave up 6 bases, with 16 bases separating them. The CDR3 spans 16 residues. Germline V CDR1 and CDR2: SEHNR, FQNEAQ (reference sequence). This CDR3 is CASSLALVGIPDTQYF. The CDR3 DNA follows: TGTGCCAGCAGCTTAGCGCTGGTAGGGATCCCTGATACGCAGTATTTT.

The CDR3 reads CASSLQRETQYF. Written as DNA, the CDR3 is TGTGCCAGCAGCTTACAGAGGGAGACCCAGTACTTC. This chain uses TRBV11-2 with TRBJ2-5; D not certain. V gave up 2 bases and J gave up 5 bases, with 6 bases separating them. This CDR3 contains 12 residues. Germline V gene lookup returns CDR1 SGHAT and CDR2 FQNNGV.

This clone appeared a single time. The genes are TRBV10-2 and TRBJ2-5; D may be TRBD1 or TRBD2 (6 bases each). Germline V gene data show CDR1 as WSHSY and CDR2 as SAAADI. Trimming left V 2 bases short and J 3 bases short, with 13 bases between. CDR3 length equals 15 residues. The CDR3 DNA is TGCGCCAGCAGTGAGCCGACTAGGGGGAAAGAGACCCAGTACTTC. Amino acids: CASSEPTRGKETQYF.

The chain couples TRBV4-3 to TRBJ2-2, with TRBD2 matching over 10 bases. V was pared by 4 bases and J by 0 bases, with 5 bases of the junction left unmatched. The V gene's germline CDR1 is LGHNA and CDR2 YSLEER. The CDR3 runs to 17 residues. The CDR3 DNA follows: TGCGCCAGCAGCCCCCGGACTAGCGGCGCGAACACCGGGGAGCTGTTTTTT. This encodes CASSPRTSGANTGELFF.

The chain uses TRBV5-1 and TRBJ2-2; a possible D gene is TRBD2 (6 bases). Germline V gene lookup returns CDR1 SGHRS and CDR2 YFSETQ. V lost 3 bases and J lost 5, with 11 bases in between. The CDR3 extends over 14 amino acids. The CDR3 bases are TGCGCCAGCAGCTGGGACTTCCCTACCGGGGAGCTGTTTTTT. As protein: CASSWDFPTGELFF.

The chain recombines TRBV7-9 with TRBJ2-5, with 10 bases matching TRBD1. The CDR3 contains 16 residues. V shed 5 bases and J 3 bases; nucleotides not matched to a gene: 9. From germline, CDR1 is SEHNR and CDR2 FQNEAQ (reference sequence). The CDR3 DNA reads TGTGCCAGCAGCCCCGGACAGGGGGAGCGAGAAGAGACCCAGTACTTC. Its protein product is CASSPGQGEREETQYF.

The CDR3 sequence is CASSESHWDQPQHF. The CDR3, as DNA: TGTGCCAGCAGTGAGTCCCACTGGGATCAGCCCCAGCATTTT. The chain carries TRBV25-1 and TRBJ1-5, with D uncertain. The V end lost 3 bases, the J end lost 5 bases, and 11 bases lay between the germline ends. CDR1 and CDR2 (germline): MGHDK, SYGVNS. CDR3 length equals 14 residues.

The chain's CDR3 is CASSLFRTSWRAHTDTQYF. For the CDR3, the DNA is TGTGCCAGCAGCTTATTCCGAACAAGTTGGAGGGCCCACACAGATACGCAGTATTTT. The rearrangement links TRBV11-2 to TRBJ2-3, with a possible D match to TRBD2 (6 bases). The CDR3 is 19 amino acids. CDR1 SGHAT and CDR2 FQNNGV come from the germline V gene. The germline V and J ends were trimmed by 2 bases and 2 bases, with 23 bases remaining between them.

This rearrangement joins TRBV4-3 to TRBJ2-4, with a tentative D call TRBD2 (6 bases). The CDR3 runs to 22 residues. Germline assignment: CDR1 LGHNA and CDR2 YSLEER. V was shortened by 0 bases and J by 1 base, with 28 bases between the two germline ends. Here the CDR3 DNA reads TGCGCCAGCAGCCAAGATTTGGTATACGGCCAAGCGGGCCAACTCGCCAAAAACATTCAGTACTTC. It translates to CASSQDLVYGQAGQLAKNIQYF.

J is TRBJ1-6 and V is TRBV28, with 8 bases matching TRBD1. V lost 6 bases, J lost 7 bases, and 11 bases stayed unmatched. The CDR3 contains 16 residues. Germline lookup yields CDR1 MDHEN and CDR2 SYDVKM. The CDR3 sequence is CASRWTGISKNSPLHF. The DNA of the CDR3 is TGTGCCAGCAGGTGGACAGGGATAAGTAAGAATTCACCCCTCCACTTT.

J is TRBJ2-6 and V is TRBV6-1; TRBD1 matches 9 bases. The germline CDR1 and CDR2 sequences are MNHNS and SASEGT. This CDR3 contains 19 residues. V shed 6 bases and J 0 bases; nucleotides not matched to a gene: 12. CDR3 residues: CASREFGTGRYSGANVLTF. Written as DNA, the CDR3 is TGTGCCAGCAGGGAATTCGGGACAGGGCGCTACTCTGGGGCCAACGTCCTGACTTTC.

CDR3 in amino acids: CASSFRPGSGNTIYF. CDR3 bases: TGTGCCAGCAGCTTCAGACCAGGCTCTGGAAACACCATATATTTT. V usage is TRBV5-4 and J usage is TRBJ1-3; D gene uncertain. The CDR3 is 15 amino acids. Germline CDR1 SGHNT, CDR2 YYREEE (reference sequence). The V gene lost 2 bases and the J gene lost 0 bases, with 9 bases spanning the gap.

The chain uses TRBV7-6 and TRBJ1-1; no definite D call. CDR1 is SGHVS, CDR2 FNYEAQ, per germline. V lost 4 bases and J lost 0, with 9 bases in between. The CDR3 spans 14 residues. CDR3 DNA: TGTGCCAGCAGCTCGTTAGTCATGAACACTGAAGCTTTCTTT. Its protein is CASSSLVMNTEAFF.

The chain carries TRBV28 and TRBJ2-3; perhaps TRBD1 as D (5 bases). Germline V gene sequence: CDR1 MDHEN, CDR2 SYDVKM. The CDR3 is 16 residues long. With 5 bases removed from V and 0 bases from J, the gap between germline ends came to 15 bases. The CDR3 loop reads CASSKDGHTSTDTQYF. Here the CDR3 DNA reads TGTGCCAGCAGTAAAGACGGACATACTAGCACAGATACGCAGTATTTT.

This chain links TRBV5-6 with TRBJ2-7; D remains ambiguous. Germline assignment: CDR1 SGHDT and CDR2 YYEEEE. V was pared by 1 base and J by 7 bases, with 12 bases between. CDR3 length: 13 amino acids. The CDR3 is CASSLYPLGEQYF. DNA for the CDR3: TGTGCCAGCAGCTTGTACCCCCTCGGAGAGCAGTACTTC.

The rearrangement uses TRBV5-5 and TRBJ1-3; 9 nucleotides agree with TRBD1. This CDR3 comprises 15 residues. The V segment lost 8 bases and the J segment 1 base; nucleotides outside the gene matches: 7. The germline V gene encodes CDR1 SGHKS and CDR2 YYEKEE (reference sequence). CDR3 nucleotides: TGTGCCAGTGGACAGGGGACCCCTTCTGGAAACACCATATATTTT. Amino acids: CASGQGTPSGNTIYF.

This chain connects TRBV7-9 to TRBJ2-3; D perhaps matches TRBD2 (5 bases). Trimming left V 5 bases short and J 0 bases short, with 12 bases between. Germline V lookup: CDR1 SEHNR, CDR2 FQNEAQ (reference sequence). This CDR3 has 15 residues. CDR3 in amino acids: CASSLGIYSTDTQYF. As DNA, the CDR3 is TGTGCCAGCAGCCTCGGGATTTATAGCACAGATACGCAGTATTTT.